A selection of T cell receptor beta chains follows, all from one sample in a study of T-cell memory formation after mild COVID-19. TCRdb processed the 5' RACE reads anew with MiXCR; each CDR3 protein has one entry. The sample shows 140,000 or so distinct CDR3 sequences, 11% to 15% of them seen only once. The source material was PBMCs or a T cell subset sorted from them (not recorded which). Receptors were obtained from an adult woman who had mild COVID-19 (a few samples of this study predate the infection). Cell type and time point are not known. CDR3s leave out the opening cysteine and the closing phenylalanine or tryptophan. A D gene is named only where the DNA matches it firmly. A row's size may be missing; if present it is once, few, many or a size class.

v_call	d_call	clone_size	cdr3_aa
TRBV24-1	.	few	ATSDDRYYEQY
TRBV12-5	.	.	ASGSAFNEQF
TRBV23-1	TRBD2	few	ASSQSLLAGRQETQY
TRBV7-8	TRBD2	few	ASSYLAVAYNEQF
TRBV5-8	.	.	ASSSWRGPDNEQF
TRBV6-5	TRBD2	many	ASSSGDYSYEQY
TRBV11-2	.	few	ASSLDQVYEQY
TRBV11-3	.	.	ASSPPGSETQY
TRBV11-2	.	.	ASSFLANTGELF
TRBV29-1	.	few	SVGGGHGAGTEAF
TRBV29-1	.	few	SVEETAYDNEQF